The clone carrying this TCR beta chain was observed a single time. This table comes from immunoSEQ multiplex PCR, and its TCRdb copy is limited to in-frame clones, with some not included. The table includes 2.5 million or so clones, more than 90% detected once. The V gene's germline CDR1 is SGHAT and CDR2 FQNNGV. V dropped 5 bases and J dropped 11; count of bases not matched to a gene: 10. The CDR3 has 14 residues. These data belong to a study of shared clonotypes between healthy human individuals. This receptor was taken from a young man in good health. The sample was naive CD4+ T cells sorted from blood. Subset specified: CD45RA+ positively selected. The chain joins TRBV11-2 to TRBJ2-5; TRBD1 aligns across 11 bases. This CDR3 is CASSPGTGGKGQYF. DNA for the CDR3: TGTGCCAGCAGCCCCGGGACAGGGGGTAAGGGGCAGTACTTC.